This TCR beta chain was sequenced for a study of blood T cell repertoires in COVID-19. The overall study: Acute and convalescent COVID-19 samples came from the United States, Italy and Spain.

Trimming left V 4 bases short and J 5 bases short, with 17 bases between. Germline values: CDR1 LNHNV, CDR2 YYDKDF (reference sequence). The CDR3 is 15 residues long. In the authors' methods: Nucleated cell number was recorded as an estimate derived from reference gene primer amplification. This table comes from immunoSEQ multiplex PCR, and its TCRdb copy is limited to in-frame clones, with some not included. V and J calls and clone size follow that table, whereas D and trimming were derived from the DNA. The top ten clones hold about 4.3% of a sample with some 120,000 clones, around 85% of them seen once.

V gene TRBV15 combines with J gene TRBJ1-1, with D unclear. The TCR was taken from a human donor in a cohort sampled during active COVID-19. The sequenced material came from peripheral blood. CDR3 loop: CATSTRTRRQTEAFF. DNA for the CDR3: TGTGCCACCAGCACCCGGACTCGTAGGCAGACTGAAGCTTTCTTT.